Listed below are T cell receptor beta chains from one sample, sequenced in a study. Each CDR3 protein is one row after TCRdb ran MiXCR on the 5' RACE reads. The profile covers 45,000 to 70,000 distinct CDR3 sequences, with about 28% appearing a single time and about 3% taken by the ten largest. The specimen sequenced was tumor-infiltrating memory CD4+ T cells sorted from the breast tumor. The receptors were gathered from a female donor with breast cancer. Both conserved end residues are part of each CDR3. D genes are given only for firm matches. Rows give clone size only sometimes, using once, few, many, or a class for an expanded clone.

CDR3 protein,CDR3 DNA,clone size,J gene,D gene,V gene
CASSLASGRAGETQYF,TGTGCCAGCAGCTTAGCTAGCGGGAGGGCCGGAGAGACCCAGTACTTC,.,TRBJ2-5,TRBD2,TRBV7-2
CSAREGSTDTQYF,TGCAGTGCTAGAGAAGGTAGCACAGATACGCAGTATTTT,.,TRBJ2-3,.,TRBV20-1
CASSVLGTGSYEQYF,TGTGCCAGCAGTGTCCTCGGGACAGGGTCCTACGAGCAGTACTTC,few,TRBJ2-7,TRBD1,TRBV6-1
CASSLRNEQFF,TGTGCCAGCAGTTTAAGGAATGAGCAGTTCTTC,.,TRBJ2-1,.,TRBV12-3/TRBV12-4
CASKLISRGNEQFF,TGTGCCAGCAAACTAATTAGCAGGGGGAATGAGCAGTTCTTC,.,TRBJ2-1,TRBD1,TRBV7-2
CSARGYTNTEAFF,TGCAGTGCTAGAGGATACACGAACACTGAAGCTTTCTTT,few,TRBJ1-1,.,TRBV20-1
CSAIRQGRSPDTQYF,TGCAGTGCTATTCGACAGGGCCGGAGCCCAGATACGCAGTATTTT,.,TRBJ2-3,TRBD1,TRBV20-1
CASSLSRSTNEQFF,TGTGCCAGCAGTTTAAGCCGGAGCACCAATGAGCAGTTCTTC,few,TRBJ2-1,.,TRBV12-3/TRBV12-4
CASSSDPLGPGELFF,TGCGCCAGCAGCTCAGACCCTTTAGGCCCCGGGGAGCTGTTTTTT,.,TRBJ2-2,.,TRBV5-1
CASSLTRSYEQYF,TGTGCCAGCAGCTTAACTAGATCCTACGAGCAGTACTTC,.,TRBJ2-7,.,TRBV7-2
CSVDTGGAGTEAFF,TGCAGCGTTGACACAGGGGGCGCGGGCACTGAAGCTTTCTTT,few,TRBJ1-1,TRBD1,TRBV29-1
CASSLAWTGGNEQFF,TGTGCCAGCAGCTTAGCGTGGACAGGGGGCAATGAGCAGTTCTTC,.,TRBJ2-1,TRBD1,TRBV7-2
CASSLGAGANVLTF,TGTGCCAGCAGCTTAGGGGCTGGGGCCAACGTCCTGACTTTC,few,TRBJ2-6,.,TRBV7-8
CASSLTPTSGSGGKTQYF,TGCGCCAGCAGCTTGACACCGACTAGCGGGAGCGGGGGGAAGACCCAGTACTTC,.,TRBJ2-5,TRBD2,TRBV5-1
CASSTQGFSEKLFF,TGTGCCAGCAGCACCCAGGGTTTTAGTGAAAAACTGTTTTTT,.,TRBJ1-4,.,TRBV4-2
CASSVEGRNSPLHF,TGTGCCAGCAGCGTAGAGGGACGCAATTCACCCCTCCACTTT,few,TRBJ1-6,.,TRBV9
CASSGQYEGEAFF,TGTGCCAGCAGTGGGCAGTACGAGGGTGAAGCTTTCTTT,few,TRBJ1-1,.,TRBV2
CASATRGEAFF,TGTGCCAGCGCCACTCGGGGGGAGGCTTTCTTT,.,TRBJ1-1,.,TRBV6-5
CASTPDFYGYTF,TGCGCCAGCACCCCGGACTTCTATGGCTACACCTTC,.,TRBJ1-2,.,TRBV5-1
CASSAGSVGWNTEAFF,TGCGCCAGCAGCGCGGGATCGGTCGGATGGAACACTGAAGCTTTCTTT,few,TRBJ1-1,.,TRBV5-1
CASSVGPYGYTF,TGTGCCAGCAGCGTAGGACCCTATGGCTACACCTTC,few,TRBJ1-2,.,TRBV9
CSARDQKRGDDSYEQYF,TGCAGTGCTAGAGATCAGAAGAGGGGGGACGACTCCTACGAGCAGTACTTC,many,TRBJ2-7,.,TRBV20-1
CASGSTGYNSPLHF,TGTGCCAGCGGCTCCACGGGCTATAACTCACCCCTCCACTTT,once,TRBJ1-6,.,TRBV6-5
CASSTQLIGGETQYF,TGTGCCAGCAGCACCCAATTGATCGGGGGGGAGACCCAGTACTTC,.,TRBJ2-5,TRBD2,TRBV7-2